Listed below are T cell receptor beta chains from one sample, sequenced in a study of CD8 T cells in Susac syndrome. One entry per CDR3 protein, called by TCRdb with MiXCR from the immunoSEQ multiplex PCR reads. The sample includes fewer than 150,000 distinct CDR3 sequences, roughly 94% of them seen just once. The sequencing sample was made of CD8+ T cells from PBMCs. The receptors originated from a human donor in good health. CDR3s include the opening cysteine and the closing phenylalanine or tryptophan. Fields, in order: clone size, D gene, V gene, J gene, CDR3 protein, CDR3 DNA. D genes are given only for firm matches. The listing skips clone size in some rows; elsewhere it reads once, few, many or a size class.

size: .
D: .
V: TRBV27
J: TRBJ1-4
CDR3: CASSAEGSTNEKLFF
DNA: TGTGCCAGCAGTGCCGAGGGGTCCACTAATGAAAAACTGTTTTTT

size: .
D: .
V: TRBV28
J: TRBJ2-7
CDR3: CASSLGRGEEQYF
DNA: TGTGCCAGCAGTTTAGGTAGGGGAGAGGAGCAGTACTTC

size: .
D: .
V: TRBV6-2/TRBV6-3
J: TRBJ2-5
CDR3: CASSFEGVPQYF
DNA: TGTGCCAGCAGCTTTGAGGGAGTGCCCCAATACTTC

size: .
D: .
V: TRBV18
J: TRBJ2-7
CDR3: CASSPPWGRQNEQYF
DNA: TGTGCCAGCTCACCACCGTGGGGTCGACAGAACGAGCAGTACTTC

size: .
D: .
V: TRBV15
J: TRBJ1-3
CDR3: CGASNKQGNTIYF
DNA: TGTGGGGCGTCAAACAAACAGGGAAACACCATATATTTT

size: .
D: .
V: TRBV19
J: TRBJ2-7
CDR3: CASRDSTPYEQYF
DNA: TGTGCCAGTAGAGATTCGACCCCCTACGAGCAGTACTTC

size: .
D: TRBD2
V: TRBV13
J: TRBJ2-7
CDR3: CASSPSGTAGQYF
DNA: TGTGCCAGCAGCCCTAGCGGGACGGCCGGGCAGTACTTC

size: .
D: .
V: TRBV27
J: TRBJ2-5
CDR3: CASSYDSEETQYF
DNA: TGTGCCAGCAGTTACGACAGCGAAGAGACCCAGTACTTC

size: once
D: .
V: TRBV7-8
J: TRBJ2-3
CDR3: CASSREGTFLSDTQYF
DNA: TGTGCCAGCAGCAGAGAGGGGACGTTTTTGTCAGATACGCAGTATTTT

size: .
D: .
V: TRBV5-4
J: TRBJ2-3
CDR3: CASSPRADTDTQYF
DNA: TGTGCCAGCAGCCCCCGGGCCGACACAGATACGCAGTATTTT

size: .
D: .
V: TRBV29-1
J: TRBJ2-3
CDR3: CSVSGTQSTDTQYF
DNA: TGCAGCGTGTCGGGGACCCAGAGCACAGATACGCAGTATTTT

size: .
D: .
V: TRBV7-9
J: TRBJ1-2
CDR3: CASSPESYTF
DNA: TGTGCCAGCAGCCCGGAAAGCTACACCTTC

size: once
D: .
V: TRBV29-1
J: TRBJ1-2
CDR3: CSVVSLYGYTF
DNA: TGCAGCGTTGTGAGCCTCTATGGCTACACCTTC

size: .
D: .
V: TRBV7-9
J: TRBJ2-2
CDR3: CASSPGSGTGELFF
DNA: TGTGCCAGCAGCCCCGGGAGCGGAACCGGGGAGCTGTTTTTT

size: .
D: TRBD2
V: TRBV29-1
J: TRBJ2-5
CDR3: CSVRAWGGEETQYF
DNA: TGCAGCGTTCGGGCCTGGGGAGGGGAGGAGACCCAGTACTTC

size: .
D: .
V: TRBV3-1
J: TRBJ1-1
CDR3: CASSQDEGLNTEAFF
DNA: TGTGCCAGCAGCCAAGATGAGGGACTGAACACTGAAGCTTTCTTT

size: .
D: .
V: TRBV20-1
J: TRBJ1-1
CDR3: CSAEGVMNTEAFF
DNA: TGCAGTGCTGAGGGGGTTATGAACACTGAAGCTTTCTTT

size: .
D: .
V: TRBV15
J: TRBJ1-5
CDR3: CATSGALNQPQHF
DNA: TGTGCCACCAGCGGGGCACTCAATCAGCCCCAGCATTTT

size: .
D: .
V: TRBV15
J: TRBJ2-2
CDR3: CATSRDLNTGELFF
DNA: TGTGCCACCAGTCGGGACTTGAACACCGGGGAGCTGTTTTTT

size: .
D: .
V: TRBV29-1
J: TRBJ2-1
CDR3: CSVEDMRSSYNEQFF
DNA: TGCAGCGTTGAAGATATGAGAAGCTCCTACAATGAGCAGTTCTTC

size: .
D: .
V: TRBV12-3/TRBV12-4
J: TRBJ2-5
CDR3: CASIDSFQETQYF
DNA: TGTGCCAGCATAGACAGCTTCCAAGAGACCCAGTACTTC

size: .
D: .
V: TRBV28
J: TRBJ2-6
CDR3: CASRVPSGANVLTF
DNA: TGTGCCAGCAGGGTCCCGTCTGGGGCCAACGTCCTGACTTTC

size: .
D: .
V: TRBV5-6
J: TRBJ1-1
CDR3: CASTKTVNTEAFF
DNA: TGTGCCAGCACCAAGACAGTGAACACTGAAGCTTTCTTT

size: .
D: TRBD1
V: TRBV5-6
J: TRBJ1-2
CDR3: CASSLVGTGYGYTF
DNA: TGTGCCAGCAGCTTGGTGGGGACAGGGTATGGCTACACCTTC

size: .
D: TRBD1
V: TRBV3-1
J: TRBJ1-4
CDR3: CASSLPGQGDEKLFF
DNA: TGTGCCAGCAGCCTCCCGGGACAGGGGGATGAAAAACTGTTTTTT

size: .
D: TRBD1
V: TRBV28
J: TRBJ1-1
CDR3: CASSKQGANEAFF
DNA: TGTGCCAGCTCAAAACAGGGGGCTAATGAAGCTTTCTTT

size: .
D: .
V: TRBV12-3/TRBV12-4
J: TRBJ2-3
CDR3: CASSPPGITDTQYF
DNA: TGTGCCAGCAGTCCCCCAGGGATCACAGATACGCAGTATTTT

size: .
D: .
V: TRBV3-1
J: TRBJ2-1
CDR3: CASSQDRRTLADNEQFF
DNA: TGTGCCAGCAGCCAAGATCGGCGGACTCTAGCTGACAATGAGCAGTTCTTC

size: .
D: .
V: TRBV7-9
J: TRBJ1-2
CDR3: CASSLAQVAAYGYTF
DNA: TGTGCCAGCAGCTTAGCCCAGGTGGCGGCATATGGCTACACCTTC

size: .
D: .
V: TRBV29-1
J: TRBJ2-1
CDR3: CSVGGLEFSGSYNEQFF
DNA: TGCAGCGTTGGGGGTTTAGAATTTAGCGGCTCCTACAATGAGCAGTTCTTC

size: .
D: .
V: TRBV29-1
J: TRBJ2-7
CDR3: CSAMDGPYEQYF
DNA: TGCAGCGCCATGGACGGGCCCTACGAGCAGTACTTC

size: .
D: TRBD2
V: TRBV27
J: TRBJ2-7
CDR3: CASSIAGGVDEQYF
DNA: TGTGCCAGCAGTATAGCGGGAGGGGTCGACGAGCAGTACTTC

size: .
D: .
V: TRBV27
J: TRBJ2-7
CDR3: CASSLSPYEQYF
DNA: TGTGCCAGCAGTTTATCGCCCTACGAGCAGTACTTC

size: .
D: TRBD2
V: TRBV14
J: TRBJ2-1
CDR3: CASSHTSGRTAEQFF
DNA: TGTGCCAGCAGCCATACTAGCGGGAGAACTGCTGAGCAGTTCTTC

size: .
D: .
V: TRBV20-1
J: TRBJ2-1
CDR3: CSARDPGVGIEQFF
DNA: TGCAGTGCTAGAGATCCTGGGGTAGGGATTGAGCAGTTCTTC

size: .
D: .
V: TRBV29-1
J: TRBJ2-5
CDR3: CSVAPGPKETQYF
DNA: TGCAGCGTCGCACCGGGACCCAAGGAGACCCAGTACTTC

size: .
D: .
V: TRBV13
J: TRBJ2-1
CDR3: CASSPAPGEEQFF
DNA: TGTGCCAGCAGCCCAGCCCCAGGTGAGGAGCAGTTCTTC

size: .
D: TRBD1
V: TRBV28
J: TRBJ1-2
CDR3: CASSLPRTGGNGYTF
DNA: TGTGCCAGCAGTTTACCCCGGACAGGTGGTAATGGCTACACCTTC

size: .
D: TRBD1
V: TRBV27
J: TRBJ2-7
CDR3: CASSWGQGSDEQYF
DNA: TGTGCCAGCAGTTGGGGACAGGGGAGCGACGAGCAGTACTTC

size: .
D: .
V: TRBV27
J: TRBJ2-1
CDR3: CATSTVPHNEQFF
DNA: TGTGCCACCTCGACCGTCCCCCACAATGAGCAGTTCTTC

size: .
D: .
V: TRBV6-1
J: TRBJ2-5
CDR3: CASRRVGQETQYF
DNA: TGTGCCAGCAGAAGGGTGGGACAAGAGACCCAGTACTTC

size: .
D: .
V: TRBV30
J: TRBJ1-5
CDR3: CAWSEEQGYSNQPQHF
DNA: TGTGCCTGGAGTGAGGAACAGGGATATAGCAATCAGCCCCAGCATTTT

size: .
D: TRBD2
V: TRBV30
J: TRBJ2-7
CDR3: CAWSITSGPYEQYF
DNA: TGTGCCTGGAGTATAACTAGCGGGCCCTACGAGCAGTACTTC

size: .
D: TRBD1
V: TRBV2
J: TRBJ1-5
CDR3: CASSVGTGINQPQHF
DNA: TGTGCCAGCAGTGTAGGGACAGGGATTAATCAGCCCCAGCATTTT

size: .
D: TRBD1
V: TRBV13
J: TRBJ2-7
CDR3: CASSRRQGGLNEQYF
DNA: TGTGCCAGCAGCCGGAGACAGGGGGGACTTAACGAGCAGTACTTC

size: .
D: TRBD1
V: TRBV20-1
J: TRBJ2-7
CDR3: CSASGTESYEQYF
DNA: TGCAGTGCTTCCGGGACAGAGAGCTACGAGCAGTACTTC

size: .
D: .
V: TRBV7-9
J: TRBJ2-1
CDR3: CASTLIQGRDHEQFF
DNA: TGTGCCAGCACCTTAATACAGGGTAGAGATCATGAGCAGTTCTTC

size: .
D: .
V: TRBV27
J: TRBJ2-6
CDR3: CASSSRSGANVLTF
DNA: TGTGCCAGCAGTTCCCGCTCTGGGGCCAACGTCCTGACTTTC

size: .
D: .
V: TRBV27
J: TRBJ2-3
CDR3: CASSRDTPDTQYF
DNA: TGTGCCAGCAGCCGGGACACCCCAGATACGCAGTATTTT

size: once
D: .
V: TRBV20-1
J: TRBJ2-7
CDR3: CSASASVATRYEQYF
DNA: TGCAGTGCTAGCGCTAGCGTAGCTACTCGCTACGAGCAGTACTTC

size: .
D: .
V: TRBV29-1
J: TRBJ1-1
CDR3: CSVVSTEAFF
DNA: TGCAGCGTTGTGTCCACTGAAGCTTTCTTT

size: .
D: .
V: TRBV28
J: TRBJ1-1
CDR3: CASSLGAGGTEAFF
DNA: TGTGCCAGCAGTTTGGGTGCCGGAGGGACTGAAGCTTTCTTT

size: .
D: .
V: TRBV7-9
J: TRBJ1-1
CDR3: CASSSPPVDMNTEAFF
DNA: TGTGCCAGCAGCTCCCCCCCAGTGGACATGAACACTGAAGCTTTCTTT